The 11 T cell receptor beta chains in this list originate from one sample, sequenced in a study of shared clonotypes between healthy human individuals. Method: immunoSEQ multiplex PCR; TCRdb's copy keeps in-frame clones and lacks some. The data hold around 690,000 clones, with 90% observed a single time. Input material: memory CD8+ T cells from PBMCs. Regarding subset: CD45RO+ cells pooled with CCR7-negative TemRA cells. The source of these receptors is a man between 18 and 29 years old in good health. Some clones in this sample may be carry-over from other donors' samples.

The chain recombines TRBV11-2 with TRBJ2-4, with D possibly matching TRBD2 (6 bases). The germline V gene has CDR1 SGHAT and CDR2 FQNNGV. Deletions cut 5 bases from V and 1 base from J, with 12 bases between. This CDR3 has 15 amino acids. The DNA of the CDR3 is TGTGCCAGCAGCCCCGGGAGTTGGGCCAAAAACATTCAGTACTTC. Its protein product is CASSPGSWAKNIQYF.

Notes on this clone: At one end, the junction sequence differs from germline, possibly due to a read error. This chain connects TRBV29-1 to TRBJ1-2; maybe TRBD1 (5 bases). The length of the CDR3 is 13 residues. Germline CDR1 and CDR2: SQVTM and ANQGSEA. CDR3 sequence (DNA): TGCAGCGTTGTGGGGGGTTCAGTCTATGGCCACACCTTC. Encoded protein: CSVVGGSVYGHTF.

CDR3 bases: TGTGCCAGCAGCCCCACGACTCCTAGAAGCTCTGGGGCCAACGTCCTGACTTTC. It translates to CASSPTTPRSSGANVLTF. The chain has TRBV7-6 and TRBJ2-6; D not certain. CDR1 is SGHVS, CDR2 FNYEAQ, per germline. The CDR3 consists of 18 residues. The germline V and J ends were trimmed by 5 bases and 0 bases, with 17 bases remaining between them.

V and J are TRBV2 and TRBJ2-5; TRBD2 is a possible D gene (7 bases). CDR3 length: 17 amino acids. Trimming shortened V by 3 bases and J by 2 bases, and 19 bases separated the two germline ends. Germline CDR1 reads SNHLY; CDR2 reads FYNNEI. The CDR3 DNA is TGTGCCAGCAGTGAGGTTGGGGGGGCGCGGAGTCAAGAGACCCAGTACTTC. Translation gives CASSEVGGARSQETQYF.

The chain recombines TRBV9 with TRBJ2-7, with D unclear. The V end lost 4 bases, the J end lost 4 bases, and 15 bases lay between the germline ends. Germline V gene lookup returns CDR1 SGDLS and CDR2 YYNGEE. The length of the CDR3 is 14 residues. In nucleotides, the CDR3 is TGTGCCAGCAGCCCGCGGACGGCGACTTACGAGCAGTACTTC. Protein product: CASSPRTATYEQYF.

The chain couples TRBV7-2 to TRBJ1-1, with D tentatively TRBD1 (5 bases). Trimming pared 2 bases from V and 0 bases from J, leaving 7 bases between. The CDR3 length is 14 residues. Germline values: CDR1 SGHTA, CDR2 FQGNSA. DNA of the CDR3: TGTGCCAGCAGCTTAAGACAGTTGAACACTGAAGCTTTCTTT. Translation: CASSLRQLNTEAFF. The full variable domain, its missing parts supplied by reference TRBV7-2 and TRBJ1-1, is GAGVSQSPSNKVTEKGKDVELRCDPISGHTALYWYRQSLGQGLEFLIYFQGNSAPDKSGLPSDRFSAERTGGSVSTLTIQRTQQEDSAVYLCASSLRQLNTEAFFGQGTRLTVV.

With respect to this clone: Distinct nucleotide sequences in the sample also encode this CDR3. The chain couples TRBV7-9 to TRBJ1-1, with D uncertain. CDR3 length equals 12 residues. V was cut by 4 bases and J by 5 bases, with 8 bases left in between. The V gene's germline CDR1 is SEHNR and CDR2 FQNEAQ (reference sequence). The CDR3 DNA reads TGTGCCAGCAGCTCCGGATCGACTGAAGCTTTCTTT. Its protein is CASSSGSTEAFF. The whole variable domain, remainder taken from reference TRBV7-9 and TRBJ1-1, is DTGVSQNPRHKITKRGQNVTFRCDPISEHNRLYWYRQTLGQGPEFLTYFQNEAQLEKSRLLSDRFSAERPKGSFSTLEIQRTEQGDSAMYLCASSSGSTEAFFGQGTRLTVV.

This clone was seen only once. CDR3 protein: CASSHRVGGSPLHF. The CDR3, as DNA: TGTGCCAGCAGCCACAGGGTTGGCGGTTCACCCCTCCACTTT. This chain uses TRBV28 with TRBJ1-6; a weak D match, TRBD1 (6 bases). The germline V and J ends were trimmed by 6 bases and 9 bases, with 15 bases remaining between them. This CDR3 is built from 14 residues. Germline lookup yields CDR1 MDHEN and CDR2 SYDVKM. Full variable domain (rest looked up from reference TRBV28 and TRBJ1-6): DVKVTQSSRYLVKRTGEKVFLECVQDMDHENMFWYRQDPGLGLRLIYFSYDVKMKEKGDIPEGYSVSREKKERFSLILESASTNQTSMYLCASSHRVGGSPLHFGNGTRLTVT.

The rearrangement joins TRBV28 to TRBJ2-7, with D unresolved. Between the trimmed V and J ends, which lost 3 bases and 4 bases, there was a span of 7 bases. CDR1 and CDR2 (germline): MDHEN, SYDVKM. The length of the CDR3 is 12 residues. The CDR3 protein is CASSFRLYEQYF. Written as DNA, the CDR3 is TGTGCCAGCAGTTTTAGATTGTACGAGCAGTACTTC.

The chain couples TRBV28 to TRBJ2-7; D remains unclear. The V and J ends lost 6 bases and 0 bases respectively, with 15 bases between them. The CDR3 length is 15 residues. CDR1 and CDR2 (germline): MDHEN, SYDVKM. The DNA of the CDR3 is TGTGCCAGCAGGTCTACAGCGTCCCCCTCCTACGAGCAGTACTTC. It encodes CASRSTASPSYEQYF.

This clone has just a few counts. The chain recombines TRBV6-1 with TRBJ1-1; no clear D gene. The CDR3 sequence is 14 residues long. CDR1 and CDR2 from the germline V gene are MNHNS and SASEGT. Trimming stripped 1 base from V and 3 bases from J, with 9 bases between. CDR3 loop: CASSEGSEHTEAFF. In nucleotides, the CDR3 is TGTGCCAGCAGTGAAGGGTCGGAACACACTGAAGCTTTCTTT.